Listed here are 18 T cell receptor beta chains from one sample, sequenced in a study of kidney transplant recipient with SARS-CoV-2 infection. MiXCR, run by TCRdb on the reads, gives a single entry per CDR3 protein. The sample records 200,000 to 300,000 distinct CDR3 sequences, more than 25% being singletons. The material sequenced was a blood sample, taken at baseline and on day 111 from a kidney transplant recipient. All receptors come from a male patient in his 30s who had COVID-19 and was a kidney transplant recipient. Part of the T cells may come from the graft donor.

In its sample, this clonotype was seen a few times. The chain links TRBV5-1 to TRBJ2-1; TRBD2 might be the D (5 bases). The length of the CDR3 is 16 residues. Germline-derived CDR1 and CDR2 are SGHRS and YFSETQ. V shed 4 bases and J shed 3 bases, with 17 bases lying between them. The CDR3 nucleotides read TGCGCCAGCAGCCCCCGGGGTGCGGCCGTCTACAATGAGCAGTTCTTC. This gives the protein CASSPRGAAVYNEQFF.

This clonotype appeared many times. The chain links TRBV20-1 to TRBJ2-5; D might be TRBD1 (6 bases). There are 15 residues in the CDR3. Deletions cut 2 bases from V and 5 bases from J, with 18 bases between. Per the germline V gene, CDR1 is DFQATT and CDR2 is SNEGSKA (reference sequence). CDR3 region: CSARLPTGTSETQYF. The CDR3 region has the DNA TGCAGTGCTAGACTACCCACCGGGACATCCGAGACCCAGTACTTC.

This clonotype came up many times. The V gene is TRBV14, the J gene TRBJ1-4, with D possibly TRBD1 on 6 matching bases. The germline gives CDR1 SGHDN, CDR2 FVKESK. Trimming pared 7 bases from V and 7 bases from J, leaving 19 bases between. There are 15 residues in the CDR3. The CDR3 bases are TGTGCCAGCATTCTCGAGGGGGATTGGGGTGAAAAACTGTTTTTT. It translates to CASILEGDWGEKLFF.

The rearrangement joins TRBV3-1 to TRBJ1-2; no definite D call. Germline CDR1 is LGHDT and CDR2 is YNNKEL (reference sequence). The CDR3 spans 17 residues. With 4 bases removed from V and 4 bases from J, the gap between germline ends came to 22 bases. The CDR3 sequence: CASSRRSILRKTYGYTF. CDR3 nucleotides: TGTGCCAGCAGCCGACGATCCATCCTTCGAAAGACCTATGGCTACACCTTC.

This clonotype was counted ten times or more. The chain carries TRBV12-2 and TRBJ1-2. TRBV12-2 is a recognized pseudogene. CDR3 length: 17 residues. In nucleotides, the CDR3 is TGTGCAAGTCGCCCTACCGTGACTCCACGAAAGACCTATGGCTACACCTTC. It yields the protein CASRPTVTPRKTYGYTF.

This clonotype turned up a few times. The genes are TRBV20-1 and TRBJ2-5; D unresolved. The V gene lost 6 bases and the J gene lost 2 bases, with 7 bases spanning the gap. CDR1 is DFQATT, CDR2 SNEGSKA, per germline (reference sequence). The CDR3 totals 11 residues. Here the CDR3 reads CSAQHQETQYF. The CDR3 region has the DNA TGCAGTGCACAGCATCAAGAGACCCAGTACTTC.

In this sample, this clonotype turned up many times. The chain employs TRBV5-6 and TRBJ2-2, with TRBD2 matching 15 bases. Germline lookup yields CDR1 SGHDT and CDR2 YYEEEE. The V gene end was trimmed by 0 bases and the J gene end by 5 bases; junction bases not matched to a gene: 11. The CDR3 totals 20 residues. The CDR3, as DNA: TGTGCCAGCAGCTTGGAATTCGGACTAGCGGGGGGGCGGCTAACCGGGGAGCTGTTTTTT. This codes for CASSLEFGLAGGRLTGELFF. Variable domain in full (rest from reference TRBV5-6 and TRBJ2-2): DAGVTQSPTHLIKTRGQQVTLRCSPKSGHDTVSWYQQALGQGPQFIFQYYEEEERQRGNFPDRFSGHQFPNYSSELNVNALLLGDSALYLCASSLEFGLAGGRLTGELFFGEGSRLTVL.

The CDR3 protein is CASSPRLCIGKTYGYTF. As DNA, the CDR3 is TGTGCCAGCAGTCCAAGACTCTGCATCGGAAAGACCTATGGCTACACCTTC. The chain recombines TRBV6-2 or TRBV6-3 with TRBJ1-2; no clear D. Deletions cut 5 bases from V and 4 bases from J, with 23 bases between. Germline V CDR1 and CDR2: MNHEY, SVGEGT. The CDR3 contains 17 residues.

This clonotype was seen ten or more times. The rearrangement links TRBV20-1 to TRBJ2-2, with 7 bases lining up with TRBD2. Trimming took 2 bases from V and 5 from J; bases not matched to a gene: 11. The germline gives CDR1 DFQATT, CDR2 SNEGSKA (reference sequence). This CDR3 spans 16 amino acids. The CDR3 DNA sequence: TGCAGTGCTAGAAAAGGCGGGGGTAAATTGACCGGGGAGCTGTTTTTT. This encodes CSARKGGGKLTGELFF.

The J gene is TRBJ1-2, the V gene TRBV20-1; D unresolved. There are 16 residues in the CDR3. CDR1 is DFQATT and CDR2 is SNEGSKA in the germline V gene (reference sequence). The ends were cut back, 5 bases at V and 4 bases at J, with 23 bases in the middle. The chain's CDR3 is CSALYMLFRKTYGYTF. As DNA, the CDR3 is TGCAGTGCTTTGTATATGCTGTTTCGAAAGACCTATGGCTACACCTTC.

In its sample, this clonotype was seen many times. V gene TRBV6-5 combines with J gene TRBJ2-2; D gene unclear. The CDR3 covers 14 residues. V lost 1 base, J lost 4 bases, and 7 bases lay in between. The germline V gene has CDR1 MNHEY and CDR2 SVGAGI. The CDR3 here is CASSYLISTGELFF. CDR3 DNA: TGTGCCAGCAGTTACTTGATCAGCACCGGGGAGCTGTTTTTT.

With respect to this clonotype: Germline and junction disagree at one end, which may indicate a read error. The gene calls are TRBV5-6 and TRBJ2-7; 8 bases line up with TRBD2. The germline CDR1 and CDR2 sequences are SGHDT and YYEEEE. The CDR3 covers 13 residues. CDR3 DNA: TGTGCCAGCGGCTTCGGGAGGGCGGGCGAGCAGTACTTC. Translation: CASGFGRAGEQYF. The whole variable domain, remainder taken from reference TRBV5-6 and TRBJ2-7, is DAGVTQSPTHLIKTRGQQVTLRCSPKSGHDTVSWYQQALGQGPQFIFQYYEEEERQRGNFPDRFSGHQFPNYSSELNVNALLLGDSALYLCASGFGRAGEQYFGPGTRLTVT.

A word on this clonotype: Given a much more abundant clone one base away, this may be a read error. The V call is TRBV7-2, the J call TRBJ2-5; 7 bases align to TRBD2. CDR3 size: 16 residues. Germline CDR1 and CDR2: SGHTA and FQGNSA. V gave up 5 bases and J gave up 4 bases; unmatched junction bases: 13. The CDR3 region has the DNA TGTGCCAGCAGCCCGGGACTATCCCCGGGACCAGAGACCCAGTACTTC. This sequence encodes CASSPGLSPGPETQYF.

This clonotype was found many times. This rearrangement joins TRBV7-9 to TRBJ2-6, with D perhaps TRBD1 (6 bases). V lost 7 bases and J lost 1, with 23 bases in between. The CDR3 contains 19 residues. The V gene's germline CDR1 is SEHNR and CDR2 FQNEAQ (reference sequence). The CDR3 nucleotides are TGTGCCAGCAACGCCTACGCGAAGGGACACTTTTCTGGGGCCAACGTCCTGACTTTC. Its translation is CASNAYAKGHFSGANVLTF.

This clonotype was picked up many times. This sequence joins TRBV11-3 and TRBJ1-2; D is unclear. V was pared by 5 bases and J by 4 bases, with 23 bases between. Germline-derived CDR1 and CDR2 are SGHNT and YENEEA. The CDR3 consists of 17 residues. The CDR3 reads CASSGLADLGKTYGYTF. CDR3 DNA: TGTGCCAGCAGCGGGCTCGCCGATCTCGGAAAGACCTATGGCTACACCTTC.

Many counts were recorded for this clonotype. The chain couples TRBV28 to TRBJ2-7; D remains ambiguous. Per the germline V gene, CDR1 is MDHEN and CDR2 is SYDVKM. V gave up 6 bases and J gave up 3 bases, with 6 bases separating them. The CDR3 is 11 residues long. CDR3 nucleotides: TGTGCCAGCAGCAAGAACTACGAGCAGTACTTC. Translation gives CASSKNYEQYF. Full variable domain (missing parts from reference TRBV28 and TRBJ2-7): DVKVTQSSRYLVKRTGEKVFLECVQDMDHENMFWYRQDPGLGLRLIYFSYDVKMKEKGDIPEGYSVSREKKERFSLILESASTNQTSMYLCASSKNYEQYFGPGTRLTVT.

There are many counts of this clonotype. The chain combines TRBV7-3 with TRBJ2-5; TRBD2 matches 7 bases. The germline V gene encodes CDR1 SGHTA and CDR2 FQGTGA. The CDR3 has 15 residues. Trimming at V came to 5 bases and at J to 0 bases, leaving 6 bases not matched to a gene. The CDR3 spells CASSAGGGNQETQYF. The CDR3 region has the DNA TGTGCCAGCAGCGCCGGCGGGGGAAACCAAGAGACCCAGTACTTC.

This clonotype was observed many times. The rearrangement joins TRBV11-2 to TRBJ2-2, with 8 nucleotides matching TRBD1. The CDR3 is 14 residues long. The ends lost 1 base at V and 6 bases at J; junction bases unmatched: 1. Germline V gene data show CDR1 as SGHAT and CDR2 as FQNNGV. CDR3: CASSLGRGPGELFF. As DNA, the CDR3 is TGTGCCAGCAGCTTAGGCAGGGGGCCCGGGGAGCTGTTTTTT.